These 9 T cell receptor beta chains originate from one sample sequenced in a study of cytomegalovirus exposure and HLA in healthy donors. In the PCR, 60 Vbeta and 13 Jbeta primers were used. The method was immunoSEQ multiplex PCR; TCRdb's version includes in-frame clones alone and lacks a portion of them. This table holds about 130,000 clones, over 75% found once. Sequencing used PBMCs. The receptors were sampled from a male donor in good health and CMV-seropositive.

This clone was seen only a few times. V usage is TRBV6-5 and J usage is TRBJ1-6, with D perhaps TRBD1 (5 bases). CDR1 MNHEY and CDR2 SVGAGI come from the germline V gene. The germline V and J ends were trimmed by 0 bases and 14 bases, with 11 bases remaining between them. The CDR3 loop spans 13 amino acids. The CDR3 DNA follows: TGTGCCAGCAGTTACTCGAAATGGGGCACCCTCCACTTT. As protein: CASSYSKWGTLHF.

This clone was seen a single time. This sequence joins TRBV5-1 and TRBJ2-5; possibly TRBD2 for D (6 bases). This CDR3 is built from 13 residues. The germline gives CDR1 SGHRS, CDR2 YFSETQ. V was trimmed by 4 bases and J by 4 bases, leaving 11 bases between them. Here the CDR3 DNA reads TGCGCCAGCAGCGACCCGGGACTAGAGACCCAGTACTTC. Translated: CASSDPGLETQYF.

This clone turned up a few times. The genes are TRBV11-2 and TRBJ2-7; TRBD2 matches 10 bases. Germline V gene sequence: CDR1 SGHAT, CDR2 FQNNGV. Trimming removed 5 bases from V and 4 bases from J; junction bases left unmatched: 11. The CDR3 totals 16 residues. In nucleotides, the CDR3 is TGTGCCAGCAGCCTAAAGCTAGCGGGAGCCCTATACGAGCAGTACTTC. This translates into CASSLKLAGALYEQYF.

This clone showed up just a few times. V and J are TRBV11-2 and TRBJ1-2; 9 bases agree with TRBD1. This CDR3 comprises 16 residues. The germline CDR1 and CDR2 sequences are SGHAT and FQNNGV. J gave up 5 bases and V 0 bases, and 7 bases lay outside the gene matches. The CDR3 spells CASSLDRDRDLYGYTF. CDR3 in DNA: TGTGCCAGCAGCTTAGACCGGGACAGGGATCTTTATGGCTACACCTTC.

The chain links TRBV19 to TRBJ1-4, with TRBD1 matching 8 bases. The length of the CDR3 is 14 residues. Germline-derived CDR1 and CDR2 are LNHDA and SQIVND (reference sequence). The trim removed 6 bases at V and 2 bases at J, leaving 2 bases unmatched. CDR3 amino acids: CASSDRGTNEKLFF. The CDR3 DNA reads as TGTGCCAGTAGCGACAGGGGCACTAATGAAAAACTGTTTTTT.

The V and J genes are TRBV7-2 and TRBJ2-6, with 10 positions matching TRBD1. V lost 4 bases and J lost 2; bases outside the gene matches: 8. CDR3 length equals 18 residues. The V gene's germline CDR1 is SGHTA and CDR2 FQGNSA. The CDR3 loop reads CASSSRQGAVAGANVLTF. CDR3 DNA sequence: TGTGCCAGCAGCTCCCGACAGGGGGCGGTTGCTGGGGCCAACGTCCTGACTTTC. The full variable domain, completed using reference TRBV7-2 and TRBJ2-6, is GAGVSQSPSNKVTEKGKDVELRCDPISGHTALYWYRQSLGQGLEFLIYFQGNSAPDKSGLPSDRFSAERTGGSVSTLTIQRTQQEDSAVYLCASSSRQGAVAGANVLTFGAGSRLTVL.

The chain recombines TRBV27 with TRBJ2-3; D is possibly TRBD2 (6 bases). Germline V CDR1 and CDR2: MNHEY, SMNVEV (reference sequence). The CDR3 covers 12 residues. V was clipped by 6 bases and J by 3 bases, with 7 bases between them. The CDR3 loop reads CASSRGTDTQYF. CDR3 nucleotide sequence: TGTGCCAGCAGCCGGGGGACAGATACGCAGTATTTT.

The CDR3 sequence is CASSLAQGATGELFF. CDR3 in DNA: TGTGCCAGCAGTTTAGCGCAGGGGGCCACCGGGGAGCTGTTTTTT. The genes are TRBV27 and TRBJ2-2; 8 nucleotides line up with TRBD1. V shed 2 bases and J 4 bases; nucleotides not matched to a gene: 3. The CDR3 extends over 15 amino acids. The germline V gene has CDR1 MNHEY and CDR2 SMNVEV (reference sequence).

The V call is TRBV6-5, the J call TRBJ1-4; D possibly corresponds to TRBD1 (5 bases). Germline V gene sequence: CDR1 MNHEY, CDR2 SVGAGI. CDR3 length: 14 residues. The ends were cut back, 5 bases at V and 6 bases at J, with 13 bases in the middle. For the CDR3, the DNA is TGTGCCAGCAGTGAAACGGCAGGGCATGAAAAACTGTTTTTT. Encoded protein: CASSETAGHEKLFF.